The sequence of this T cell receptor beta chain was determined in a study of STAT5B mutations in CD4+ large granular lymphocyte leukemia. Study-wide context: The CDR3 'QG' motif was associated with a particular HLA allele among healthy donors.

Overall study results and limits: CD4-sorted patient repertoires seemed more clonal than healthy CD4+ repertoires. Compared with healthy controls (2/35), patient top clones favored TRBV06 (8/27).

Regarding this clone: The antigen remains undetermined.

Here immunoSEQ multiplex PCR was the method, and the copy in TCRdb shows in-frame clones only, minus some. This table has about 33,000 clones, about 70% appearing once. Trimming cost V 5 bases and J 5 bases, with 18 bases left between them. The CDR3 totals 15 residues. Germline CDR1 and CDR2: LNHDA and SQIVND (reference sequence). Healthy controls were blood donor buffy coats. The TCR comes from a human donor in good health. The chain employs TRBV19 and TRBJ1-2, with D hard to call. Material: CD4+ T cells from blood buffy coats. The CDR3 sequence: CASSPLDLPRYGYTF. The CDR3 DNA sequence: TGTGCCAGTAGTCCTCTGGACCTTCCGAGGTATGGCTACACCTTC.